These 8 T cell receptor beta chains share one sample of origin, sequenced in a study of patients and donors after allogeneic stem cell transplantation. Each CDR3 protein gets one entry after TCRdb re-called the RT-PCR reads with MiXCR. The sample records 65,000 to 80,000 distinct CDR3 sequences, around 27% being singletons. Specimen: blood, either unsorted or a sorted T cell fraction (not recorded which). These receptor sequences come from a human donor who was either an allogeneic HSCT recipient or a stem cell or donor lymphocyte infusion donor (not recorded which). It is not recorded whose cells these are; they may come from a transplant donor.

V gene TRBV11-3 combines with J gene TRBJ2-3; maybe TRBD2 (6 bases). The CDR3 totals 15 residues. Trimming stripped 0 bases from V and 3 bases from J, with 10 bases between. Per the germline V gene, CDR1 is SGHNT and CDR2 is YENEEA. In DNA, the CDR3 is TGTGCCAGCAGCTTAGAGGCGGGACGGACAGATACGCAGTATTTT. This translates into CASSLEAGRTDTQYF.

Only a few counts were recorded for this clonotype. V is TRBV5-6 and J is TRBJ1-6; no firm D call. V was trimmed by 2 bases and J by 0 bases, leaving 18 bases between them. The CDR3 is 19 residues long. The V gene's germline CDR1 is SGHDT and CDR2 YYEEEE. CDR3 sequence: CASSFPDGTSSSYNSPLHF. CDR3 nucleotides: TGTGCCAGCAGCTTCCCAGACGGAACTTCGAGCTCCTATAATTCACCCCTCCACTTT.

The genes are TRBV9 and TRBJ2-5, with D perhaps TRBD1 or TRBD2 (7 bases each). Germline V gene lookup returns CDR1 SGDLS and CDR2 YYNGEE. The CDR3 sequence is 15 residues long. V lost 3 bases to trimming and J lost 5 bases, with 17 bases between them. CDR3 bases: TGTGCCAGCAGCGAGGGGGCGGGAGTTATGGAGACCCAGTACTTC. Its translation is CASSEGAGVMETQYF. The entire variable domain, with the rest obtained from reference TRBV9 and TRBJ2-5, is as follows: DSGVTQTPKHLITATGQRVTLRCSPRSGDLSVYWYQQSLDQGLQFLIQYYNGEERAKGNILERFSAQQFPDLHSELNLSSLELGDSALYFCASSEGAGVMETQYFGPGTRLLVL.

This clonotype appeared many times. This chain connects TRBV3-1 to TRBJ1-5; the D gene is possibly TRBD1 (5 bases). The CDR3 consists of 16 residues. From germline, CDR1 is LGHDT and CDR2 YNNKEL (reference sequence). V was pared by 0 bases and J by 1 base, with 10 bases between. CDR3 nucleotides: TGTGCCAGCAGCCAAGAATATGGGGCCAGCAATCAGCCCCAGCATTTT. Its translation is CASSQEYGASNQPQHF. Based on the CDR3 plus reference TRBV3-1 and TRBJ1-5, the full variable domain is DTAVSQTPKYLVTQMGNDKSIKCEQNLGHDTMYWYKQDSKKFLKIMFSYNNKELIINETVPNRFSPKSPDKAHLNLHINSLELGDSAVYFCASSQEYGASNQPQHFGDGTRLSIL.

The chain has TRBV6-2 or TRBV6-3 and TRBJ2-7; 7 bases are shared with TRBD1. This CDR3 is 13 amino acids long. Germline CDR1 and CDR2: MNHEY and SVGEGT. CDR3 sequence: CARQGQTHYEQYF. The CDR3 DNA reads TGTGCAAGGCAGGGACAGACCCACTACGAGCAGTACTTC.

This clonotype showed up many times. This chain connects TRBV5-1 to TRBJ1-6; possible D gene TRBD1, 5 bases. Germline loops: CDR1 SGHRS, CDR2 YFSETQ. The length of the CDR3 is 14 residues. V lost 0 bases and J 11 bases, leaving 12 bases between the germline ends. CDR3 nucleotides: TGCGCCAGCAGCTTGGATGTCTGGGGACCACCCCTCCACTTT. Its protein product is CASSLDVWGPPLHF. The whole variable domain, remainder taken from reference TRBV5-1 and TRBJ1-6, is KAGVTQTPRYLIKTRGQQVTLSCSPISGHRSVSWYQQTPGQGLQFLFEYFSETQRNKGNFPGRFSGRQFSNSRSEMNVSTLELGDSALYLCASSLDVWGPPLHFGNGTRLTVT.

V is TRBV21-1 and J is TRBJ1-2. TRBV21-1 is shown as a pseudogene. CDR3 length equals 14 residues. CDR3 amino acids: CASSKHLQCHGYTF. The CDR3 nucleotides read TGTGCCAGCAGCAAACACCTGCAATGTCATGGCTACACCTTC.

The sample holds a few counts of this clonotype. CDR3 protein: CASSWSSYNEQFF. The CDR3 DNA reads as TGCGCCAGCAGCTGGAGCTCCTACAATGAGCAGTTCTTC. V usage is TRBV5-1 and J usage is TRBJ2-1; D is unresolved. CDR3 size: 13 residues. Trimming took off 3 bases at V and 0 bases at J, with 4 bases between the two ends. The germline V gene encodes CDR1 SGHRS and CDR2 YFSETQ.